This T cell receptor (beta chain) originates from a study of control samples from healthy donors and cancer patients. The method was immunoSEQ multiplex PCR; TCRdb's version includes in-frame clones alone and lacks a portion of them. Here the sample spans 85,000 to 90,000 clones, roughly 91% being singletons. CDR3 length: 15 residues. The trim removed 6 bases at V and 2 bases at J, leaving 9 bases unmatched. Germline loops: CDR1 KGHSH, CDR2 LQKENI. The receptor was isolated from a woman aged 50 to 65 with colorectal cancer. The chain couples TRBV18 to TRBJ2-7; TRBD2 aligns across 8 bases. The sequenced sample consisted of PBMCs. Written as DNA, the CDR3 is TGTGCCAGCTCCTCCGGGGGGGGAGGTACCTACGAGCAGTACGTC. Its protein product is CASSSGGGGTYEQYV.